The T cell receptor beta chain under discussion was sequenced for a study of molecular identifiers for immune sequencing clone quantification. As previously described, bulk TCR libraries were made using listed TCR primers. TCRdb re-analysed the PCR reads in MiXCR, keeping a single row per CDR3 protein. This table holds under 600,000 distinct CDR3 sequences, over 20% found once. The CDR3 runs 16 residues. Germline V lookup: CDR1 LGHNA, CDR2 YSLEER. Trimming left V 0 bases short and J 6 bases short, with 16 bases between. Naive CD8 sequencing libraries were generated from around 18,000 to 910,000 sorted cells, with 10%, 30% or 50% RNA as input. Overall study findings and caveats: Sizes of clones that are highly expanded could be underestimated (if identical TCR molecules share a barcode). Spiked Jurkat TCR RNA equivalent to one cell reportedly surfaced among under 1.1 million naive cells.

This clonotype was counted only a few times. Its antigen remains unidentified. This receptor was obtained from a human donor in good health. Some libraries in this study had Jurkat cell RNA spiked in. Sample: naive CD8+ T cells from blood, with Jurkat cell RNA spiked in. The subset is: FACS-sorted CD8+CD4-CCR7+CD45RA+ naive T cells. The chain links TRBV4-3 to TRBJ2-3; tentative D call: TRBD1 (6 bases). The chain's CDR3 is CASSQEKQGLTDTQYF. The CDR3 region has the DNA TGCGCCAGCAGCCAAGAAAAACAGGGATTAACGGATACGCAGTATTTT.